This section outlines one T cell receptor beta chain sequence together with its context. The data originate from a study of control samples from healthy donors and cancer patients. V gave up 1 base and J gave up 5 bases; unmatched junction bases: 5. The V gene's germline CDR1 is LGHNA and CDR2 YNFKEQ. This CDR3 spans 16 amino acids. Profiling relied on immunoSEQ multiplex PCR, and the TCRdb table lists in-frame clones only, not all of them. The sample includes some 130,000 clones, approximately 92% of them seen just once. V gene TRBV4-2 combines with J gene TRBJ1-6; 7 bases fit TRBD1. The sequenced material came from blood. This receptor was obtained from a man younger than 30 in good health. The CDR3 sequence: CASSQVGTVDNSPLHF. CDR3 DNA: TGTGCCAGCAGCCAAGTGGGGACAGTTGATAATTCACCCCTCCACTTT.